Listed here is a single TCR beta chain. This clone's antigen is unknown. No much larger clonotype is one base removed from it; base qualities were not supplied. In total, 666 healthy bone marrow donors made up the cohort. At the time of sampling, all cohort members were nominally healthy, though unrecorded immune exposures were likely present. The donor was CMV seropositive and belonged to the group of more than 250 seropositive cohort members. A peripheral blood sample was provided by each donor, and peripheral blood mononuclear cells were used for TCR beta sequencing. Genomic DNA was extracted from the blood cell samples with the Qiagen DNeasy Blood Extraction Kit. This record comes from a study of cytomegalovirus exposure and HLA in healthy donors (dated by TCRdb to about 2017). Concerning the study at large: An earlier analysis of fewer than 750 of the donors reported approximately 280 Gb of sequence data and around 100 million unique TCR beta sequences obtained from about 180 million T cells. The study was designed to test whether signatures of past pathogen exposure could be identified by cataloging public T cell receptors. In addition to the first cohort of 666 subjects, a separate validation cohort of 100 to 150 different subjects was used. Class I and class II HLA loci were covered by the typing at four-digit resolution. Every discovery cohort repertoire had been produced on one sequencing platform. An early release covering just under 650 HLA-typed donors comprised approximately 290 gigabases of sequencing data and some 79 million unique TCR sequences. About five DR-DQ haplotypes were handled as single units for association and clustering, since linkage in the cohort was strong. Rather than drawing on any new phenotypic data, the later analysis identified candidate immune exposures from TCR beta sequences and the way those sequences occurred across donors. Donor age, sex, ethnicity and CMV serostatus were compiled together with the repertoire data. Among roughly 400 genotyped donors of the cohort, an average of about 220,000 unique TCR beta nucleotide sequences was sequenced per donor, of which roughly 17% were non-productive. The study combined high-throughput TCR immunosequencing, statistical association of individual TCRs with disease status, and machine learning to predict cytomegalovirus infection status. To study patterns of TCR occurrence, a later analysis re-analyzed previously published TCR beta repertoires from 600 to 750 donors and added high-resolution HLA genotyping. An earlier analysis of 500 to 750 of the donors applied high-throughput TCR beta sequencing to assess whether each TCR beta V gene segment acted as functional or pseudogenic. The T cell repertoires of under 700 subjects were profiled by immunosequencing and related to cytomegalovirus serostatus. Of the roughly 400 genotyped donors, 65% to 90% fell in the genetic ancestry cluster associated with self-reported Caucasian donors. The number of typed donors differed by locus: roughly 629-640 for A, B, C, DRB1 and DQB1; 522 for DQA1; around 610 for DPA1; and about 450 for DPB1. A later genetic analysis used genome-wide SNP genotypes for about 60% of the 666 donors, treating that subset as a discovery cohort.

The receptor library was made with the immunoSEQ multiplex PCR assay. For the multiplex PCR, a mixture combining 60 forward primers for TCR Vbeta segments and 13 reverse primers for TCR Jbeta segments was used. The CDR3 region of rearranged TCR beta genes was amplified from genomic DNA with a multiplex PCR assay. Amplified TCR beta libraries were sequenced as 87-base-pair reads on the Illumina HiSeq System. The authors' analysis ran thus. In a later analysis, 70 million to 95 million unique TCR beta chains were counted across the 650 to 750 repertoires, and some 10 million of these chains were shared by at least two donors. Raw reads were error-corrected and collapsed into unique sequences with a nearest-neighbor algorithm that merged closely related sequences to remove PCR and sequencing errors. CDR3 sequences were aligned to IMGT reference sequences to assign V, D and J gene segments. For a sequence to be retained, a match of at least six nucleotides was required to both a V gene segment and a J gene segment. Rearrangements were called productive when the CDR3 lacked stop codons and stayed in frame with V and J; all others were non-productive. Following IMGT convention, CDR3 was defined as the stretch from the second conserved V-encoded cysteine to the conserved J-encoded phenylalanine. The earlier analysis of roughly 590 of the donors excluded any sequence lacking an unambiguous match to a single V gene segment. An earlier analysis of a few hundred of the donors called V segments functional above 56.7% productive rearrangements and segregating when the between-donor standard deviation exceeded 5%. To diagnose cytomegalovirus status from the catalog of TCR beta chain sequences, a statistical classification framework was built. In a later analysis, V and J genes were assigned by comparing TCR nucleotide sequences against IMGT/GENE-DB human TR gene sequences. The TCRdist pipeline was used in a later analysis to assign CDR3 sequences and most-parsimonious VDJ recombination scenarios. A later analysis defined each TCR beta chain by its CDR3 amino acid sequence plus V-gene family, and excluded reads lacking a unique V-gene family. In a later analysis, fewer than 650 highly shared, low-generation-probability nucleotide sequences were removed to address suspected cross-contamination and a sequencing artifact. In a later analysis, a clonal expansion index was calculated for each public chain from normalized within-repertoire ranks of inferred template counts. A later analysis computed generation probabilities with a VDJ recombination model fitted to out-of-frame rearrangements, and checked the results against IGoR. Hypergeometric tests were used in a later analysis to score TCR-TCR, TCR-HLA and TCR-CMV co-occurrence, with a repertoire-size bias correction applied to the TCR pairs. A later analysis estimated false discovery rates by permuting HLA or CMV assignments 20 times. In a later analysis, co-occurring TCRs were grouped using DBSCAN, and TCRdist sequence similarity was added for clustering within HLA-allele-positive subsets. For co-occurrence clustering, repertoires with fewer than 30,000 or more than 120,000 public chains were excluded, along with 5 or 6 repertoires with anomalous nucleotide sharing. TCRdb stores this immuneACCESS table with in-frame sequences only. Part of the clones is absent; in the studies checked, under half of the shortfall reflects unresolved V genes, and no reason is known for the rest. V and J calls and clone size are those listed in that table; D and trimming were worked out from the DNA. In all, the sample holds 110,000 to 150,000 clones, and about three quarters of those were seen once. The ten largest clones capture around 1.2% of the sample.

The germline V gene provides CDR1 MDHEN and CDR2 SYDVKM. Counted from cysteine to phenylalanine, this CDR3 has 15 amino acids. Just CDR3 DNA is preserved here, 45 bases in frame from base 1. V is pruned by 0 bases and J by 10 bases, leaving 2 bases of the junction without a gene match. Paper-wide results and their limitations: An association between a missense DCLRE1C variant and V-gene and J-gene trimming of TCR beta chains was found in a later genetic analysis and replicated in an independent cohort. A cluster of highly shared sequence variants was judged likely to represent a technical artifact of the sequencing pipeline. A later analysis associated 16,951 TCR beta sequences with specific HLA alleles at a false discovery rate of 0.05. A further reported finding was that TCR beta sequences accurately predicted the HLA-A and HLA-B alleles for most subjects in the first cohort. The study gave a list of over 150 TCR beta chains associated with cytomegalovirus. The presence/absence analyses assumed that sequencing depth was roughly uniform across donors, and that assumption may not be true. According to the authors, the approach could potentially be generalized to other disease states and immunological phenotypes. Because counts were too low, roughly 18 rarely observed V segments, including chromosome 9 orphons, were left out of the earlier analysis of 500 to 650 of the donors. In an earlier analysis of 587 of the donors, most TCR beta V segments were observed in productive rearrangements about 90% or about 30% of the time, broadly matching IMGT annotations. When HLA alleles, especially DR and DQ, strongly co-occurred, attributing TCR associations to individual alleles was difficult. This cohort had only TCR beta chains sequenced, and the lack of alpha or paired-chain data limited which features could be detected. Across donors, most TCR sequences were observed very rarely, whereas some public TCRs were present in many individuals. In a later genetic analysis, fewer N-insertions in productive TCRs were reported among donors in an Asian-associated ancestry cluster than the roughly 700-donor mean. In vitro tests confirmed that three of the cytomegalovirus-associated TCR beta chains recognize cytomegalovirus antigens. The 87-base-pair reads could not distinguish some IMGT-functional V segments, including TRBV6-2 and TRBV6-3, so those segments were excluded. Correlated functional status among segregating V segments might be attributable to linkage disequilibrium, but an unknown experimental factor could not be ruled out. A later analysis found that HLA-associated TCR beta chains were more clonally expanded and had lower generation probabilities than equally common non-associated chains. According to a later analysis, TCR association rates differed among HLA loci, with DRB1 alleles showing the most associated TCRs and HLA-C alleles showing the fewest. According to a later analysis, parvovirus B19, influenza, CMV and Epstein-Barr virus appeared linked to several top co-occurrence clusters. The classifier was reported to diagnose cytomegalovirus status with high specificity and sensitivity in both the original and validation cohorts. CMV serostatus was the only immune exposure information available for the cohort. Because HLA typing was missing for some donors at each locus, association tests included only the typed subset. Most CMV-associated TCR beta chains appeared to be HLA-restricted in a later analysis, and the HLA associations seemed to be driven largely by CMV exposure.

The rearranged chain carries TRBV28 and TRBJ2-1; 14 bases in between match TRBD2. Source material: PBMCs. The origin of this receptor is a male donor in good health and CMV-seropositive. CDR3 region: CASSLWTSGRGEQFF. The DNA sequence is as follows: TGTGCCAGCAGTTTATGGACTAGCGGGAGGGGCGAGCAGTTCTTC. Beyond the CDR3, the reference TRBV28 and TRBJ2-1 genes provide the residues; the full variable domain reads: DVKVTQSSRYLVKRTGEKVFLECVQDMDHENMFWYRQDPGLGLRLIYFSYDVKMKEKGDIPEGYSVSREKKERFSLILESASTNQTSMYLCASSLWTSGRGEQFFGPGTRLTVL.